The clone carrying this T cell receptor beta chain appeared a few times. The antigen remains undetermined. The data are from a study of T-cell memory formation after mild COVID-19. About the study: Across donors, TCR clusters were largely donor specific.

The CDR3 covers 12 residues. The germline V gene has CDR1 SGHTA and CDR2 FQGNSA. V lost 3 bases to trimming and J lost 3 bases, with 3 bases between them. Points from the study as a whole: CD4/CD8 balance held among clones contracting day 15 to 85, and later expanders leaned CD4+.

Using its own MiXCR run on the 5' RACE reads, TCRdb lists one record per CDR3 protein. The sample lists fewer than 650,000 distinct CDR3 sequences, roughly 17% occurring once. Sequenced sample: PBMCs or a T cell subset sorted from them (not recorded which). The chain is built from TRBV7-2 and TRBJ1-5, with D uncertain. The receptor's source is an adult woman who had mild COVID-19 (a few samples of this study predate the infection). Cell type and time point are not known. The CDR3, as DNA: TGTGCCAGCAGCTTCTTCAATCAGCCCCAGCATTTT. It is translated as CASSFFNQPQHF.